The rows below give T cell receptor beta chains drawn from one sample of a study of blood T cells in healthy people across ages. MiXCR, run by TCRdb on the 5' RACE reads, gives a single entry per CDR3 protein. The sample consists of roughly 1,700,000 distinct CDR3 sequences, roughly 28% of them appearing once. Sequencing was done on a sample of blood. Receptors originate from a woman younger than 45 in good health. Each CDR3 is given without its conserved first and last residue. Each record gives: J gene, V gene, clone size, CDR3 protein. Part of the rows lack a size; the others show once, few, many or a class for expanded clones.

TRBJ1-5,TRBV6-2/TRBV6-3,-,ASGLPVQH
-,TRBV3-1,-,ASSPDRVGLYYEQY
TRBJ1-1,TRBV12-3/TRBV12-4,few,ASSLTRSAF
TRBJ2-3,TRBV7-2,few,ASSQRTEEAQY
TRBJ2-5,TRBV5-1,many,ASSLKVYSETQY
TRBJ1-5,TRBV6-6,many,ASRTDRGPDQPQH
TRBJ2-3,TRBV18,-,ASSPSKGAKGTQY
TRBJ2-5,TRBV7-9,few,ASSPRSDRGRYNEQY
TRBJ2-7,TRBV19,many,ASRIRDTHYEQY
TRBJ1-2,TRBV10-3,few,AISESQGFGNNYGYT
TRBJ2-3,TRBV6-6,few,ASSYLATDTQY
TRBJ2-3,TRBV29-1,-,SVERRLAGVGIGNTQY
TRBJ2-3,TRBV27,-,ASSSGQYLTDTQY
TRBJ2-1,TRBV20-1,few,SALDLIGASYNEQF
TRBJ2-7,TRBV6-5,many,ASSFRGRLDEQY
TRBJ2-3,TRBV13,-,ASSRWVTTDTQY
TRBJ2-7,TRBV5-1,-,ASSRSPGQGVPY
TRBJ2-1,TRBV7-2,few,ASDSPAGGSYNEQF
TRBJ2-7,TRBV28,-,ASSPHARVSYEQY
TRBJ2-4,TRBV7-3,few,ASSFGNRENIQY
TRBJ2-5,TRBV5-1,few,ASSITGGRLETQY
TRBJ2-2,TRBV9,-,ASSAFGTTNTGELF
TRBJ1-1,TRBV10-3,-,AISEWTGGGATEAF
TRBJ2-3,TRBV5-1,-,ASSLAGSLDTQY
TRBJ2-1,TRBV9,-,ASSALIAGNEQF
TRBJ2-7,TRBV5-6,many,ASSWTSNEQY
TRBJ2-7,TRBV6-2/TRBV6-3,-,TSRPGQRTGISYEQY
TRBJ2-7,TRBV7-2,-,ASSLVSLSGTGYNEQY
TRBJ2-7,TRBV3-1,-,ASSQGHAGGQY
TRBJ2-3,TRBV2,few,ASSGWGSTDTQY
TRBJ1-2,TRBV6-5,many,ASSFTGGLPLANGYGYT
TRBJ2-1,TRBV9,few,ASSVGGGTEQF
TRBJ1-2,TRBV12-3/TRBV12-4,many,ASSLGAGYT
TRBJ2-5,TRBV20-1,-,SAREASDIKETQY
TRBJ1-2,TRBV5-1,-,ASSGPGQGASYGYT
TRBJ1-5,TRBV6-6,-,AARDGDQPQH
TRBJ2-3,TRBV4-3,-,ASSHIGRADTQY
TRBJ1-2,TRBV4-1,-,ASSQEIGQGIHGYT
TRBJ2-1,TRBV25-1,few,ASSGGLGGLDEQF
TRBJ2-3,TRBV30,few,AWSVVYTDTQY
TRBJ2-1,TRBV3-1,few,AGSPRGNEQF
TRBJ2-3,TRBV5-1,few,ASSLTDRGFSTDTQY
TRBJ1-2,TRBV7-9,-,ASSSESQTALYGYT
TRBJ1-1,TRBV30,few,AWSTTVNTEAF
TRBJ1-1,TRBV20-1,few,SARSPGQGIEAF
TRBJ1-5,TRBV3-1,-,ASSRQGLGPQH
TRBJ2-1,TRBV12-5,few,ASGLVALGGDEQF
TRBJ2-1,TRBV3-1,-,ASSQYLPNEQF
TRBJ1-2,TRBV12-3/TRBV12-4,many,ASSFGRDYGYT
TRBJ1-2,TRBV7-2,few,ASSGRTGGYGYT
TRBJ2-7,TRBV27,few,ASSPGHISSYEQY
TRBJ2-4,TRBV12-5,-,ASTGWVGLAKQY
TRBJ1-5,TRBV5-8,few,ASSPGDRGNQPQH
TRBJ1-1,TRBV20-1,-,SARVQVNTEAF
TRBJ1-5,TRBV3-1,-,ASSPFAGQPQH
TRBJ2-7,TRBV10-3,-,AILVAGGNEQY
TRBJ2-3,TRBV2,few,ASSDPIGTSGTDTQY
TRBJ1-4,TRBV18,-,ASSPTGVDEKLF
TRBJ1-5,TRBV9,few,ASSPGVDNQPQH